What follows is one TCR beta chain and its context. This clonotype came up many times. No antigen is known for it. No much larger clonotype is one base removed from it; base qualities were not supplied. The data belong to a study of read filtering for tumor transcriptome and immune sequencing (dated by TCRdb to the early 2020s). In the study overall: Of the patients in the cohort, around 17 were male and over twelve were female, and their mean age was roughly 68 years, with a range of about 45 to 90. Per sample, about 4.05 to 11 million TCR-region mapped reads were obtained with IR-seq, compared with only about 80 to 1,400 with RNA-seq. Using the same bone marrow samples, the study compared TCR repertoires obtained by targeted immune repertoire sequencing with those obtained by bulk whole-transcriptome sequencing. One of the main goals was to work out a read-filtering strategy for immune repertoire data, in particular whether clonotypes backed by only a single read should be removed. By revised international staging, under 10 patients were R-ISS I, some 16 were R-ISS II and 7 were R-ISS III. After DNase treatment, whole-transcriptome libraries were prepared using the TruSeq RNA Access Library Prep Kit.

CDR1 MDHEN and CDR2 SYDVKM were looked up in the germline V gene. The junction shows trimming of 11 bases on V and 1 base on J, and the gene matches do not reach 5 bases of it. The cysteine opens and the phenylalanine closes a CDR3 of 14 amino acids. CDR3 DNA is the only sequence kept; it has 42 bases, read in frame from the first base. General findings and caveats noted by the study authors: In IR-seq, single-read clonotypes were roughly 82% of clonotypes but approximately 3.5% of total reads; in RNA-seq they were 70% to 75% of clonotypes and about 40% of reads. Compared with RNA-seq, IR-seq captured clonotypes at much greater depth and more reliably, and a smaller IR-seq throughput was enough to identify most of the shared clonotypes. Rather than purified T cells, the sorted CD138-negative fraction was a mixed bone marrow immune population. When single-read clonotypes were removed, the proportions of shared clonotypes in IR-seq and RNA-seq correlated more strongly.

Bone marrow was sampled from every patient at the time of active disease. Ficoll-Hypaque density gradient centrifugation was used to isolate bone marrow mononuclear cells. To remove myeloma plasma cells, the cells were labeled with CD138 magnetic microbeads on a MACS separator, and CD138-negative cells were then collected by negative selection. Purity of the isolated cells was checked by flow cytometry on an Attune NxT using CD138 antibodies. TRIzol reagent was used to extract total RNA, which was then quantified with a NanoDrop spectrophotometer. For each patient, paired RNA-seq and IR-seq were run on the CD138-negative bone marrow sample from that patient. The Immunoverse kit was used to build TCR libraries from about 400 ng RNA, with molecular barcoded adaptors covering alpha/delta and beta/gamma chains. The same RNA used for transcriptome sequencing was used for TCR library preparation. TCR libraries were sequenced on an Illumina HiSeq 4000 with 2 x 150 cycles. The original pipeline was this. TCR reads were aligned to human V, D, J and C references and assembled into CDR3 clonotypes with MiXCR, including quality filtering and error correction. The tcR package in R was used for analysis of clonotype counts and gene usage diversity. For inspection of raw mapping reads, RNA-seq reads were mapped by STAR aligner version 2.5.3a onto GRCh37 of the human genome. To test how sequencing depth affected the clonotypes detected, IR-seq fastq files were randomly downsampled with Seqtk 1.3. TCRdb itself trimmed the public reads at Q25 with fastp, ran MiXCR and retained productive beta chains. A single entry per CDR3 protein holds the most common genes and DNA from its merged rows. The V and J calls and clone size are TCRdb's, not the authors'. The sample includes 90,000 or so distinct CDR3 sequences, with about 22% observed a single time. Jointly, the top ten make up about an eighth of the sample.

Input material: a population of CD138-negative cells sorted from bone marrow. In light of the paper, this sample's cell subset or site label describes: bone marrow mononuclear cells depleted of CD138+ plasma/myeloma cells by negative magnetic selection. The receptor was derived from a donor aged 40 or over with multiple myeloma. The V and J segments used are TRBV28 and TRBJ2-1, and 10 bases in between align with TRBD2. The CDR3 region reads CAAKRGGSYNEQFF. The DNA sequence is TGTGCCGCAAAGCGGGGGGGTTCCTACAATGAGCAGTTCTTC.